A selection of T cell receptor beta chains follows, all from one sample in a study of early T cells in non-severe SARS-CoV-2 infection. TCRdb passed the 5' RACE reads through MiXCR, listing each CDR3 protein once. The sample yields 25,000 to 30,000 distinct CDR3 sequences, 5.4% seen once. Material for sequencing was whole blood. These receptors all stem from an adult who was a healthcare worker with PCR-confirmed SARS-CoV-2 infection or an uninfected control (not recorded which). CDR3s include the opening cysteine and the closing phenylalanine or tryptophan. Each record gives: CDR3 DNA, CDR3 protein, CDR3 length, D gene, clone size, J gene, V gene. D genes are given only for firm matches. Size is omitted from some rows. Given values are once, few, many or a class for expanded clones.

CDR3nt: TGTGCCAGCAGCCCCGGGACAGGGAACGATGAAGCTTTCTTT; CDR3aa: CASSPGTGNDEAFF; len: 14; d_gene: TRBD1; abundance: many; j_gene: TRBJ1-1; v_gene: TRBV5-4
CDR3nt: TGTGCCAGCGGCGGGAGTAGCGGGGGTTTCTACGAGCAGTACTTC; CDR3aa: CASGGSSGGFYEQYF; len: 15; d_gene: TRBD2; abundance: medium-sized; j_gene: TRBJ2-7; v_gene: TRBV4-2
CDR3nt: TGTGCAGCGGGGCTGGGGGCGAGATCATCTTCACCCCTCCACTTT; CDR3aa: CAAGLGARSSSPLHF; len: 15; d_gene: NA; abundance: NA; j_gene: TRBJ1-6; v_gene: TRBV6-5
CDR3nt: TGCAGCGTTGAAGGGACAGGGAAGTACGAGCAGTACTTC; CDR3aa: CSVEGTGKYEQYF; len: 13; d_gene: TRBD1; abundance: many; j_gene: TRBJ2-7; v_gene: TRBV29-1
CDR3nt: TGCGCCAGCAGCTTGATGGGAGGCACCGGGGAGCTGTTTTTT; CDR3aa: CASSLMGGTGELFF; len: 14; d_gene: NA; abundance: many; j_gene: TRBJ2-2; v_gene: TRBV5-1
CDR3nt: TGTGCCAGTAATTCGGGTTCCACTGAAGCTTTCTTT; CDR3aa: CASNSGSTEAFF; len: 12; d_gene: NA; abundance: medium-sized; j_gene: TRBJ1-1; v_gene: TRBV6-2/TRBV6-3
CDR3nt: TGTGCCAGCAGTCCCCGGGGAGGACAGGGAGGTCGTTACACCTTC; CDR3aa: CASSPRGGQGGRYTF; len: 15; d_gene: TRBD1; abundance: many; j_gene: TRBJ1-2; v_gene: TRBV27
CDR3nt: TGTGCCAGCATCTTCGGGGGGAGGAGTAGTGGCTACACCTTC; CDR3aa: CASIFGGRSSGYTF; len: 14; d_gene: NA; abundance: NA; j_gene: TRBJ1-2; v_gene: TRBV7-2
CDR3nt: TGTGCCAGCAGCTTGCTCAGCGGGAGGTGGAAAGATACGCAGTATTTT; CDR3aa: CASSLLSGRWKDTQYF; len: 16; d_gene: TRBD2; abundance: many; j_gene: TRBJ2-3; v_gene: TRBV7-7
CDR3nt: TGTGCCAGCAGTTACTCCAGAGGATCCTACGAGCAGTACTTC; CDR3aa: CASSYSRGSYEQYF; len: 14; d_gene: NA; abundance: many; j_gene: TRBJ2-7; v_gene: TRBV6-2/TRBV6-3
CDR3nt: TGCAGTGCGGAACCCGGGACAGGTGGCGGCGAAAAACTGTTTTTT; CDR3aa: CSAEPGTGGGEKLFF; len: 15; d_gene: TRBD1; abundance: many; j_gene: TRBJ1-4; v_gene: TRBV20-1
CDR3nt: TGCAGCGTTGAAGGTTTCGCTAGCGGCTCCTACAATGAGCAGTTCTTC; CDR3aa: CSVEGFASGSYNEQFF; len: 16; d_gene: TRBD2; abundance: NA; j_gene: TRBJ2-1; v_gene: TRBV29-1
CDR3nt: TGCGCCAATTCGATCAGGACAGGGGGCCTATCGGCTAATGAAAAACTGTTTTTT; CDR3aa: CANSIRTGGLSANEKLFF; len: 18; d_gene: TRBD1; abundance: many; j_gene: TRBJ1-4; v_gene: TRBV10-1
CDR3nt: TGTGCCTGGAGTCCCTTCCTATACAATGAGCAGTTCTTC; CDR3aa: CAWSPFLYNEQFF; len: 13; d_gene: NA; abundance: many; j_gene: TRBJ2-1; v_gene: TRBV30
CDR3nt: TGTGCCAGCAGGCTACAGGGGGCCGCGAACTACGAGCAGTACTTC; CDR3aa: CASRLQGAANYEQYF; len: 15; d_gene: TRBD1; abundance: few; j_gene: TRBJ2-7; v_gene: TRBV27
CDR3nt: TGTGCCTGGAGTGTAGTCTTAGGGACAGGGAAAGAGACCCAGTACTTC; CDR3aa: CAWSVVLGTGKETQYF; len: 16; d_gene: TRBD1; abundance: many; j_gene: TRBJ2-5; v_gene: TRBV30
CDR3nt: TGTGCCAGACCACCGCAAGGACAGACTAGCACAGATACGCAGTATTTT; CDR3aa: CARPPQGQTSTDTQYF; len: 16; d_gene: NA; abundance: few; j_gene: TRBJ2-3; v_gene: TRBV19